Presented here are 7 T cell receptor beta chains from one specimen sequenced in a study of Ad26.COV2.S vaccination and SARS-CoV-2 variants. Assay: immunoSEQ multiplex PCR; the TCRdb copy retains only in-frame clones and omits some. The sample contains a few hundred thousand clones, about nine tenths of which appear only once. Treatment denoted: roughly 20 received Ad26.COV2.S at low or high dose, single or two shots; about 5 received placebo; per-sample allocation not given. Each sample was drawn 63 days after the first injection (of vaccine or placebo). This sample comprised peripheral blood, obtained in a trial of Ad26.COV2.S vaccine versus placebo. The origin of the receptors is a person aged 18-65 years who received the Ad26.COV2.S COVID-19 vaccine or a placebo.

The rearrangement links TRBV25-1 to TRBJ1-2; D gene unclear. The CDR3 is made up of 10 amino acids. Trimming took 7 bases from V and 6 from J, leaving 6 bases between them. From germline, CDR1 is MGHDK and CDR2 SYGVNS. CDR3 in DNA: TGTGCCAGCAAAGGCGATGGCTACACCTTC. It is translated as CASKGDGYTF.

This clone was recorded a few times. V and J are TRBV5-1 and TRBJ2-2; TRBD1 aligns across 9 bases. V gave up 9 bases and J gave up 5 bases; unmatched junction bases: 11. The germline gives CDR1 SGHRS, CDR2 YFSETQ. The CDR3 is made up of 15 amino acids. Here the CDR3 reads CATSSAGQGTGELFF. In DNA form, the CDR3 reads TGCGCCACCAGTTCCGCGGGACAGGGAACCGGGGAGCTGTTTTTT.

V usage is TRBV19 and J usage is TRBJ2-7, with no clear D. Trimming pared 3 bases from V and 2 bases from J, leaving 11 bases between. Germline CDR1 and CDR2: LNHDA and SQIVND (reference sequence). The CDR3 is 14 amino acids. The chain's CDR3 is CASSIYSDAYEQYF. For the CDR3, the DNA is TGTGCCAGTAGTATTTACAGCGATGCCTACGAGCAGTACTTC. The whole variable domain, filled in from reference TRBV19 and TRBJ2-7, reads DGGITQSPKYLFRKEGQNVTLSCEQNLNHDAMYWYRQDPGQGLRLIYYSQIVNDFQKGDIAEGYSVSREKKESFPLTVTSAQKNPTAFYLCASSIYSDAYEQYFGPGTRLTVT.

This clone was observed once. The chain combines TRBV18 with TRBJ1-4, with a possible D match to TRBD1 (6 bases). Trimming left V 2 bases short and J 9 bases short, with 19 bases between. CDR3 size: 16 residues. CDR1 and CDR2 from the germline V gene are KGHSH and LQKENI. In DNA, the CDR3 is TGTGCCAGCTCACCAGAGAACAGGGTGATGGAGAAAAAACTGTTTTTT. Amino acid sequence: CASSPENRVMEKKLFF.

The chain carries TRBV19 and TRBJ2-1; D is uncertain. Trimming removed 5 bases from V and 5 bases from J, with 13 bases in between. In germline, CDR1 is LNHDA, CDR2 SQIVND (reference sequence). The CDR3 is 14 residues long. The CDR3 protein is CASSSWTADNEQFF. DNA of the CDR3: TGTGCCAGTAGTTCATGGACGGCGGACAATGAGCAGTTCTTC.

The count of this clone is one. The CDR3 loop reads CASSPVSYGYTF. CDR3 sequence (DNA): TGTGCCAGCTCACCGGTATCGTATGGCTACACCTTC. This chain connects TRBV18 to TRBJ1-2, with no clear D. This CDR3 has 12 amino acids. Germline V gene sequence: CDR1 KGHSH, CDR2 LQKENI. V lost 3 bases to trimming and J lost 5 bases, with 7 bases between them.

This clone has only one observation. The chain uses TRBV18 and TRBJ2-3; D call uncertain. The CDR3 runs 13 residues. The ends were cut back, 6 bases at V and 4 bases at J, with 11 bases in the middle. Germline assignment: CDR1 KGHSH and CDR2 LQKENI. CDR3 protein: CASSNSIADTQYF. For the CDR3, the DNA is TGTGCCAGCTCGAACAGCATAGCAGATACGCAGTATTTT.